This T cell receptor (beta chain) was retrieved from a study of T cell changes during pregnancy in multiple sclerosis. The protocol was immunoSEQ multiplex PCR, while the TCRdb copy is restricted to in-frame clones and leaves out a portion. The repertoire holds under 130,000 clones, with around 94% as singletons. The germline gives CDR1 SGDLS, CDR2 YYNGEE. The CDR3 runs 14 residues. The V and J ends lost 4 bases and 1 base, in that order; junction bases with no gene match: 5. The TCR was taken from a female donor with multiple sclerosis, enrolled in a pregnancy study. The chain recombines TRBV9 with TRBJ2-7; 7 bases match TRBD1. The source material was peripheral blood, sampled after pregnancy. The CDR3 here is CASSPWDSSYEQYF. The CDR3 nucleotides are TGTGCCAGCAGCCCCTGGGACAGTTCCTACGAGCAGTACTTC.